The 24 T cell receptor beta chains listed next were all sequenced from one sample in a study of blood T cell repertoires in COVID-19. Produced via immunoSEQ multiplex PCR; TCRdb's table is partial and in-frame only. The repertoire includes under 100,000 clones, 89% of them detected once, and more than 4.5% sits in the top ten. Material: peripheral blood. The receptors here all came from a man aged 60-69 years with COVID-19, enrolled during active disease.

The chain joins TRBV7-3 to TRBJ1-2; 7 bases align to TRBD1. This CDR3 contains 14 residues. Trimming took 6 bases from V and 6 from J; bases not matched to a gene: 10. Germline CDR1 reads SGHTA; CDR2 reads FQGTGA. The CDR3 DNA reads TGTGCCAGCAGTCCAAGCGCCGGGACAGATGGCTACACCTTC. Its protein is CASSPSAGTDGYTF.

To note about this clone: This CDR3 is also generated by other DNA sequences in the sample. V and J are TRBV9 and TRBJ1-1; 10 bases match TRBD1. This CDR3 has 14 amino acids. Germline V gene data show CDR1 as SGDLS and CDR2 as YYNGEE. Losses at the gene ends were 3 bases for V and 4 bases for J; bases not matched to a gene: 3. Here the CDR3 reads CASSAGQGSTEAFF. In DNA, the CDR3 is TGTGCCAGCAGCGCGGGACAGGGGAGCACTGAAGCTTTCTTT.

V gene TRBV2 combines with J gene TRBJ1-5, with TRBD1 identical over 12 bases. Trimming at V came to 8 bases and at J to 6 bases, leaving 8 bases not matched to a gene. CDR3 length: 15 residues. In germline, CDR1 is SNHLY, CDR2 FYNNEI. This CDR3 is CASRSGTGGFQPQHF. DNA of the CDR3: TGTGCCAGCCGATCCGGGACAGGGGGCTTTCAGCCCCAGCATTTT.

The rearrangement uses TRBV29-1 and TRBJ2-1; weak D call: TRBD1 (6 bases). The CDR3 covers 17 residues. The germline V and J ends were trimmed by 2 bases and 7 bases, with 24 bases remaining between them. CDR1 and CDR2 (germline): SQVTM, ANQGSEA. The CDR3 is CSVEWRRGLSGRNEQFF. CDR3 in DNA: TGCAGCGTTGAATGGCGTAGGGGGTTATCGGGTCGGAATGAGCAGTTCTTC.

This clone appeared once. The chain recombines TRBV14 with TRBJ2-1; D not certain. V shed 0 bases and J shed 3 bases, with 12 bases lying between them. Germline CDR1 SGHDN, CDR2 FVKESK. The CDR3 sequence is 16 residues long. The CDR3 region is CASSQDRWALYNEQFF. The CDR3 nucleotides read TGTGCCAGCAGCCAAGATCGATGGGCCCTCTACAATGAGCAGTTCTTC.

The V and J genes are TRBV18 and TRBJ1-4, with 9 bases lining up with TRBD1. V shed 3 bases and J 6 bases; nucleotides not matched to a gene: 2. Germline assignment: CDR1 KGHSH and CDR2 LQKENI. The CDR3 has 14 residues. The CDR3 nucleotides read TGTGCCAGCTCACCGGACAGGGGACATGAAAAACTGTTTTTT. Protein sequence: CASSPDRGHEKLFF.

This clone appeared a single time. This rearrangement joins TRBV27 to TRBJ1-4, with unresolved D. Germline CDR1 reads MNHEY; CDR2 reads SMNVEV (reference sequence). The V and J ends lost 4 bases and 0 bases respectively, with 12 bases between them. CDR3 length: 16 residues. Written as DNA, the CDR3 is TGTGCCAGCAGTTCAATCTCTTCGGCAACTAATGAAAAACTGTTTTTT. Translated: CASSSISSATNEKLFF. Full variable domain (missing parts from reference TRBV27 and TRBJ1-4): EAQVTQNPRYLITVTGKKLTVTCSQNMNHEYMSWYRQDPGLGLRQIYYSMNVEVTDKGDVPEGYKVSRKEKRNFPLILESPSPNQTSLYFCASSSISSATNEKLFFGSGTQLSVL.

This chain uses TRBV19 with TRBJ2-7; 7 nucleotides match TRBD1. Trimming took 2 bases from V and 3 from J; bases not matched to a gene: 13. This CDR3 is built from 17 residues. From germline, CDR1 is LNHDA and CDR2 SQIVND (reference sequence). The CDR3 bases are TGTGCCAGTAGTATACGTCGCGAGGGGGACAGAGTCTACGAGCAGTACTTC. It codes for CASSIRREGDRVYEQYF.

This chain uses TRBV7-9 with TRBJ2-1, with 9 bases matching TRBD1. The germline CDR1 and CDR2 sequences are SEHNR and FQNEAQ (reference sequence). V lost 2 bases, J lost 4 bases, and 6 bases stayed unmatched. This CDR3 has 16 amino acids. CDR3 sequence reads: CASSLKGQGGYNEQFF. The CDR3 DNA is TGTGCCAGCAGCTTAAAGGGACAGGGAGGATACAATGAGCAGTTCTTC. The whole variable domain, remainder taken from reference TRBV7-9 and TRBJ2-1, is DTGVSQNPRHKITKRGQNVTFRCDPISEHNRLYWYRQTLGQGPEFLTYFQNEAQLEKSRLLSDRFSAERPKGSFSTLEIQRTEQGDSAMYLCASSLKGQGGYNEQFFGPGTRLTVL.

This chain joins TRBV13 and TRBJ1-4, with 8 bases that match TRBD1. Germline V lookup: CDR1 PRHDT, CDR2 FYEKMQ (reference sequence). The ends lost 5 bases at V and 3 bases at J; junction bases unmatched: 5. The CDR3 loop spans 15 amino acids. Written as DNA, the CDR3 is TGTGCCAGCAGCGTCCAGGGGGCGGCTAATGAAAAACTGTTTTTT. Translated: CASSVQGAANEKLFF.

The chain recombines TRBV24-1 with TRBJ1-1, with D maybe TRBD1 (5 bases). Trimming took 7 bases from V and 7 from J, leaving 12 bases between them. CDR3 length: 12 residues. From germline, CDR1 is KGHDR and CDR2 SFDVKD. This CDR3 reads CATRTARGEAFF. For the CDR3, the DNA is TGTGCCACCAGGACAGCTAGGGGTGAAGCTTTCTTT.

The chain is built from TRBV21-1 and TRBJ1-1. TRBV21-1 is flagged as a pseudogene. This CDR3 contains 10 residues. The CDR3 sequence is CAAGHGRAFF. CDR3 DNA: TGTGCTGCAGGTCACGGGAGAGCTTTCTTT.

This clone showed up just once. The CDR3 sequence is CASSTDRVNYGYTF. CDR3 in DNA: TGTGCCAGCAGTACCGACAGGGTTAACTATGGCTACACCTTC. J is TRBJ1-2 and V is TRBV6-2 or TRBV6-3; 7 bases align to TRBD1. This CDR3 has 14 amino acids. V lost 5 bases and J lost 1; bases outside the gene matches: 4. From germline, CDR1 is MNHEY and CDR2 SVGEGT.

The V and J genes are TRBV19 and TRBJ2-3, with 9 bases lining up with TRBD2. Germline V gene lookup returns CDR1 LNHDA and CDR2 SQIVND (reference sequence). The CDR3 runs to 14 residues. V lost 7 bases and J lost 6; bases outside the gene matches: 8. DNA of the CDR3: TGTGCCAGTACCCCGACTAGCGGTTGGGATACGCAGTATTTT. Translating it yields CASTPTSGWDTQYF.

The sample holds a few counts of this clone. This chain links TRBV6-2 or TRBV6-3 with TRBJ2-7; D not resolved. From germline, CDR1 is MNHEY and CDR2 SVGEGT. V was trimmed by 4 bases and J by 3 bases, leaving 10 bases between them. The CDR3 sequence is 13 residues long. CDR3 bases: TGTGCCAGCAGTTCTGACTGGTACTACGAGCAGTACTTC. Amino acid sequence: CASSSDWYYEQYF.

This clone was seen only once. This chain links TRBV30 with TRBJ2-7; tentatively, D is TRBD2 (5 bases). V was cut by 0 bases and J by 2 bases, with 11 bases left in between. The CDR3 contains 14 residues. The germline V gene has CDR1 GTSNPN and CDR2 SVGIG (reference sequence). CDR3 region: CAWSVYSGPYEQYF. The CDR3 coding sequence is TGTGCCTGGAGTGTTTACAGCGGACCCTACGAGCAGTACTTC.

The chain carries TRBV5-4 and TRBJ1-1, with D tentatively TRBD1 (5 bases). This CDR3 contains 12 residues. Trimming took off 1 base at V and 6 bases at J, with 7 bases between the two ends. Germline V gene sequence: CDR1 SGHNT, CDR2 YYREEE (reference sequence). CDR3 coding DNA: TGTGCCAGCAGCTTGCCCAGGGCTGAAGCTTTCTTT. This translates into CASSLPRAEAFF.

The chain employs TRBV19 and TRBJ1-1, with D uncertain. Germline CDR1 is LNHDA and CDR2 is SQIVND (reference sequence). The CDR3 loop spans 14 amino acids. The V end was cut by 1 base, the J end by 1 base, with 7 bases between. The CDR3 nucleotides are TGTGCCAGTAGTATAGGGCCAGGGAACACTGAAGCTTTCTTT. It encodes CASSIGPGNTEAFF. Filled out from reference TRBV19 and TRBJ1-1, the complete variable domain reads DGGITQSPKYLFRKEGQNVTLSCEQNLNHDAMYWYRQDPGQGLRLIYYSQIVNDFQKGDIAEGYSVSREKKESFPLTVTSAQKNPTAFYLCASSIGPGNTEAFFGQGTRLTVV.

For this clone: Other DNA sequences of this sample code for an identical CDR3. The chain's CDR3 is CASSLTGSGANVLTF. The CDR3 DNA sequence: TGCGCCAGCAGCTTGACGGGCTCTGGGGCCAACGTCCTGACTTTC. The V gene is TRBV5-1, the J gene TRBJ2-6; no clear D gene. CDR1 is SGHRS and CDR2 is YFSETQ in the germline V gene. Between the trimmed V and J ends, which lost 1 base and 0 bases, there was a span of 5 bases. The CDR3 has 15 amino acids.

The chain couples TRBV5-1 to TRBJ2-5, with 11 bases identical to TRBD1. The CDR3 spans 15 residues. CDR1 is SGHRS, CDR2 YFSETQ, per germline. V gave up 2 bases and J gave up 4 bases; unmatched junction bases: 4. The CDR3 DNA sequence: TGCGCCAGCAGCTTACCCGGGACAGGGGGAGAGACCCAGTACTTC. Its translation: CASSLPGTGGETQYF.

CDR3: CASSPGTGKLGSGANVLTF. The CDR3, as DNA: TGTGCCAGCAGCCCAGGGACAGGGAAACTGGGTTCTGGGGCCAACGTCCTGACTTTC. J is TRBJ2-6 and V is TRBV7-9, with 9 bases lining up with TRBD1. V trimming: 5 bases; J trimming: 1 base; junction bases outside the gene matches: 12. The germline CDR1 and CDR2 sequences are SEHNR and FQNEAQ (reference sequence). The CDR3 sequence is 19 residues long.

This chain joins TRBV29-1 and TRBJ2-7; maybe TRBD1 (6 bases). Germline V gene data show CDR1 as SQVTM and CDR2 as ANQGSEA. The CDR3 has 14 amino acids. With 3 bases removed from V and 2 bases from J, the gap between germline ends came to 14 bases. The CDR3 DNA sequence: TGCAGCGTTGACGGCGCAGGGGAAACCTACGAGCAGTACTTC. It is translated as CSVDGAGETYEQYF.

This chain joins TRBV3-1 (or the pseudogene TRBV3-2) and TRBJ2-7, with D unresolved. There are 12 residues in the CDR3. Between the trimmed V and J ends, which lost 5 bases and 6 bases, there was a span of 11 bases. Germline-derived CDR1 and CDR2 are LGHDT and YNNKEL (reference sequence). This chain's CDR3 is CASSADSGEQYF. Here the CDR3 DNA reads TGTGCCAGCAGCGCAGACTCGGGCGAGCAGTACTTC.

This chain joins TRBV6-5 and TRBJ2-7; possibly TRBD2 for D (5 bases). V was clipped by 6 bases and J by 3 bases, with 15 bases between them. Germline V lookup: CDR1 MNHEY, CDR2 SVGAGI. The CDR3 has 14 amino acids. The CDR3 region is CASSLALANYEQYF. CDR3 nucleotide sequence: TGTGCCAGCAGCCTCGCTCTAGCCAACTACGAGCAGTACTTC.